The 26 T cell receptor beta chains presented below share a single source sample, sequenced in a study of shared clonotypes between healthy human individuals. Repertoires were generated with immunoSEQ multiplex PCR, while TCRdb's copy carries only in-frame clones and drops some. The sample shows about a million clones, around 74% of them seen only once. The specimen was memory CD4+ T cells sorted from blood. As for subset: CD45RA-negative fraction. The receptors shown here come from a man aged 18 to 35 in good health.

The DNA for the CDR3 is TGTGCCAGCTCACCACTGGCAGGGGGCAACAATGAGCAGTTCTTC. Its translation is CASSPLAGGNNEQFF. The chain carries TRBV18 and TRBJ2-1; 8 nucleotides match TRBD1. There are 15 residues in the CDR3. Trimming removed 1 base from V and 5 bases from J; junction bases left unmatched: 4. In germline, CDR1 is KGHSH, CDR2 LQKENI. Filled out from reference TRBV18 and TRBJ2-1, the complete variable domain reads NAGVMQNPRHLVRRRGQEARLRCSPMKGHSHVYWYRQLPEEGLKFMVYLQKENIIDESGMPKERFSAEFPKEGPSILRIQQVVRGDSAAYFCASSPLAGGNNEQFFGPGTRLTVL.

CDR3 bases: TGTGCCAGCAGCTTCAACGTGAGGGAGCTGTTTTTT. As protein: CASSFNVRELFF. This chain uses TRBV7-8 with TRBJ2-2; D remains ambiguous. Germline assignment: CDR1 SGHVS and CDR2 FQNEAQ. V was pared by 3 bases and J by 9 bases, with 8 bases between. The CDR3 runs 12 residues.

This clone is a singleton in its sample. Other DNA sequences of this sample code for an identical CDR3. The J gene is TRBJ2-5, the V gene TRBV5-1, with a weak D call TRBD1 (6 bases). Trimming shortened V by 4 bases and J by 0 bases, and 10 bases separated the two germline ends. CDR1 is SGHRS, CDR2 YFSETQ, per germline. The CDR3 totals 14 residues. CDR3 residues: CASSTGQNQETQYF. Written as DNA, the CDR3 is TGCGCCAGCAGCACAGGACAGAACCAAGAGACCCAGTACTTC.

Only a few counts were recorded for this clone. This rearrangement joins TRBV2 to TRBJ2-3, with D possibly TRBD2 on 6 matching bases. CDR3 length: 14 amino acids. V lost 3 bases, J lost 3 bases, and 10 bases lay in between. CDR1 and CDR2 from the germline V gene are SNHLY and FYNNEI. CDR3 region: CASSDWRDTDTQYF. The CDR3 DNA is TGTGCCAGCAGTGATTGGAGGGATACAGATACGCAGTATTTT.

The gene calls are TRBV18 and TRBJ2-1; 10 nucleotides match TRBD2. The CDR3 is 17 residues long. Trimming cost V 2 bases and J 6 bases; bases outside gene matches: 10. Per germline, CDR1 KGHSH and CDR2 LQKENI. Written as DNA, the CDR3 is TGTGCCAGCTCACCATCCTTAGGACTAGCGGACCTCAATGAGCAGTTCTTC. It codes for CASSPSLGLADLNEQFF.

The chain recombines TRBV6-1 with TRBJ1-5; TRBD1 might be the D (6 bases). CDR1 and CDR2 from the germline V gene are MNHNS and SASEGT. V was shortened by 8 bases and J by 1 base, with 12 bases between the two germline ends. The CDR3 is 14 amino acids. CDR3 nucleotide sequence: TGTGCCAGCCGATGGGGGGCAAGCAATCAGCCCCAGCATTTT. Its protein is CASRWGASNQPQHF.

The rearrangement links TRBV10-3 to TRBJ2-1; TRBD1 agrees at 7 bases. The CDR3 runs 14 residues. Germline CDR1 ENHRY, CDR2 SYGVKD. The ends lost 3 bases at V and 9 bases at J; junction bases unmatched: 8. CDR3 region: CAISDSQGVGEQFF. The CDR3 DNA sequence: TGTGCCATCAGTGATAGTCAGGGGGTCGGTGAGCAGTTCTTC.

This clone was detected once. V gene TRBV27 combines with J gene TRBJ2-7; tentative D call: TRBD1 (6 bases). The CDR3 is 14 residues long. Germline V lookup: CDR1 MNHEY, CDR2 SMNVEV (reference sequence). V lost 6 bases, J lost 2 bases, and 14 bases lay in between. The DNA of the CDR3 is TGTGCCAGCAGGGACTGGGCAGGGGCCTACGAGCAGTACTTC. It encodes CASRDWAGAYEQYF.

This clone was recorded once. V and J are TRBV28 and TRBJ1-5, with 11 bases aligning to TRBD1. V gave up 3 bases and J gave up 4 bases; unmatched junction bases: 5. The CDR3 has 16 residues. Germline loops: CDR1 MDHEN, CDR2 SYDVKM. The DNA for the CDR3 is TGTGCCAGCAGTTTCCGGGACAGGGGGAGAAATCAGCCCCAGCATTTT. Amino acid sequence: CASSFRDRGRNQPQHF.

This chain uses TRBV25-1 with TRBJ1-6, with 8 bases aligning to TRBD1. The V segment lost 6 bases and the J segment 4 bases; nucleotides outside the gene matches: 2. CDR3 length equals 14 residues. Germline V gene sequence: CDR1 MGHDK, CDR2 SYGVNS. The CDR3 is CASRGQVYNSPLHF. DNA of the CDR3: TGTGCCAGCAGGGGACAGGTGTATAATTCACCCCTCCACTTT.

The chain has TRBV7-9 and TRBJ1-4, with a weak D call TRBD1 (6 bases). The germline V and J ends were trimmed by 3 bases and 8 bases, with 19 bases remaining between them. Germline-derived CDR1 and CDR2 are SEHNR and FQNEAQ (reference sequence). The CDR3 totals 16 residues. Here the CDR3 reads CASSFGQFRGREKLFF. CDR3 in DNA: TGTGCCAGCAGCTTCGGACAGTTCCGAGGGAGGGAAAAACTGTTTTTT. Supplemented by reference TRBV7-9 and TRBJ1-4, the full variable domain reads DTGVSQNPRHKITKRGQNVTFRCDPISEHNRLYWYRQTLGQGPEFLTYFQNEAQLEKSRLLSDRFSAERPKGSFSTLEIQRTEQGDSAMYLCASSFGQFRGREKLFFGSGTQLSVL.

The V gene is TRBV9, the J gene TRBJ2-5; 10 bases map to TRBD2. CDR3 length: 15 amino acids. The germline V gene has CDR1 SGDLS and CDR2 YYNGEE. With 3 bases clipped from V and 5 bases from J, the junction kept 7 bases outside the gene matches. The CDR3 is CASSESGRAEETQYF. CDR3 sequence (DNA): TGTGCCAGCAGCGAAAGCGGGAGGGCCGAGGAGACCCAGTACTTC.

CDR3 sequence (DNA): TGTGCCAGCAGCCAGACATCAGGCCAAGAGACCCAGTACTTC. Amino acids: CASSQTSGQETQYF. V is TRBV7-9 and J is TRBJ2-5; D remains unclear. Per the germline V gene, CDR1 is SEHNR and CDR2 is FQNEAQ (reference sequence). Trimming took 5 bases from V and 1 from J, leaving 11 bases between them. The CDR3 is made up of 14 amino acids.

CDR3 DNA sequence: TGCGCCAGCAGCCAAGCCACAGGGGGCAATGAGCAGTTCTTC. Translation: CASSQATGGNEQFF. V is TRBV5-1 and J is TRBJ2-1; 8 bases are a match to TRBD1. The CDR3 contains 14 residues. The germline V gene has CDR1 SGHRS and CDR2 YFSETQ. V shed 4 bases, J shed 6 bases, and the junction held 6 bases outside the gene matches. Full variable domain (remainder filled in from reference TRBV5-1 and TRBJ2-1): KAGVTQTPRYLIKTRGQQVTLSCSPISGHRSVSWYQQTPGQGLQFLFEYFSETQRNKGNFPGRFSGRQFSNSRSEMNVSTLELGDSALYLCASSQATGGNEQFFGPGTRLTVL.

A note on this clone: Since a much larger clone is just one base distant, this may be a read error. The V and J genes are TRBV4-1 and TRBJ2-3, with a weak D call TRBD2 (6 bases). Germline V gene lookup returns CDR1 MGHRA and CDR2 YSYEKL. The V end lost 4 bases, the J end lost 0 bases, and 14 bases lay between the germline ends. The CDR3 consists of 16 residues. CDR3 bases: TGCGCCAGCAGCCGAGATCCGGGGGTTAGCACAGATACGCAGTATTTT. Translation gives CASSRDPGVSTDTQYF.

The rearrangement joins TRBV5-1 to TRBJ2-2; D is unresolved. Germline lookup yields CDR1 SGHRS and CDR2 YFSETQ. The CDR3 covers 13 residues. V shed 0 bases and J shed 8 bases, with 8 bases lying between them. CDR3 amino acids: CASSLVPDGELFF. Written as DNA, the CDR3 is TGCGCCAGCAGCTTGGTGCCCGATGGGGAGCTGTTTTTT.

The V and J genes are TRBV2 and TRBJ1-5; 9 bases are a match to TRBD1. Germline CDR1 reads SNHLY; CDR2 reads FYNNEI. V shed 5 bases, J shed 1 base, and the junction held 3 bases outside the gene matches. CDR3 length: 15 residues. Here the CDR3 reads CASSRTGVSNQPQHF. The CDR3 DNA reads TGTGCCAGCAGTCGGACAGGGGTAAGCAATCAGCCCCAGCATTTT.

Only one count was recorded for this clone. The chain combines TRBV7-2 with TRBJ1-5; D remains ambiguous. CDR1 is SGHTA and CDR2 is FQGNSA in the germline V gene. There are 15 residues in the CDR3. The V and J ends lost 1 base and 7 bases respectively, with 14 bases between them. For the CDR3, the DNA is TGTGCCAGCAGCTTAGTGGACGGGAACGGGCAGCCCCAGCATTTT. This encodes CASSLVDGNGQPQHF.

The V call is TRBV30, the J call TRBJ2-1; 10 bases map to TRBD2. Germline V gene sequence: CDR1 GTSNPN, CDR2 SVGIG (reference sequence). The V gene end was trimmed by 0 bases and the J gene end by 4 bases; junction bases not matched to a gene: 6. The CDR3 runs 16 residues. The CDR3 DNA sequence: TGTGCCTGGAGTGTTGGGGCTAGCGGGGGTTACAATGAGCAGTTCTTC. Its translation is CAWSVGASGGYNEQFF.

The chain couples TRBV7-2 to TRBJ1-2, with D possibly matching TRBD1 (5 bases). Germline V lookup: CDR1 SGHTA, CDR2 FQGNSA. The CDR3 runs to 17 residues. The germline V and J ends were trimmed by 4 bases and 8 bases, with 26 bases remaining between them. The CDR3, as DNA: TGTGCCAGCAGCTCCCCGGATTTGAAGGGGCGCCGAGGAGGCTACACCTTC. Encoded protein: CASSSPDLKGRRGGYTF. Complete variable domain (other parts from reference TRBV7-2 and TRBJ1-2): GAGVSQSPSNKVTEKGKDVELRCDPISGHTALYWYRQSLGQGLEFLIYFQGNSAPDKSGLPSDRFSAERTGGSVSTLTIQRTQQEDSAVYLCASSSPDLKGRRGGYTFGSGTRLTVV.

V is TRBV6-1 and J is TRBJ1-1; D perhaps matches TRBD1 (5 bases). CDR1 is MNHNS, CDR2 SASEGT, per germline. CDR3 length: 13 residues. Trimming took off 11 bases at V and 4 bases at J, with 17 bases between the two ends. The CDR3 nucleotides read TGTGCCGTACATAGGCAGGGTGGCACTGAAGCTTTCTTT. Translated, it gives CAVHRQGGTEAFF.

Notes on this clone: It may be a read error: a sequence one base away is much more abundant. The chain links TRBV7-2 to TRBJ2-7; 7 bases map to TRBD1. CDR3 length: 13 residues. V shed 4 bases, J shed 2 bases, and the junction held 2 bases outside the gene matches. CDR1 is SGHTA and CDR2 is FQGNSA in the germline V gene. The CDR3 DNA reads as TGTGCCAGCAGCTCGGGACAGCCCTACGAGCAGTACTTC. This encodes CASSSGQPYEQYF. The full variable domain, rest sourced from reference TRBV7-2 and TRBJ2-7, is GAGVSQSPSNKVTEKGKDVELRCDPISGHTALYWYRQSLGQGLEFLIYFQGNSAPDKSGLPSDRFSAERTGGSVSTLTIQRTQQEDSAVYLCASSSGQPYEQYFGPGTRLTVT.

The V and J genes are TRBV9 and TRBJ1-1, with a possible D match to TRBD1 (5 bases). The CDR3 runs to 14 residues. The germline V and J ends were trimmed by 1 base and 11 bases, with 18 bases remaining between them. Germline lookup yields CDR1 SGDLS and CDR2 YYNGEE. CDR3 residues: CASSVRGAGEAAFF. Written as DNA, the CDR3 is TGTGCCAGCAGCGTAAGGGGAGCGGGGGAGGCGGCTTTCTTT.

This CDR3 is CASSQGGVNEKLFF. In DNA, the CDR3 is TGTGCCAGCAGCCAAGGGGGGGTGAATGAAAAACTGTTTTTT. The chain links TRBV6-5 to TRBJ1-4; D might be TRBD1 (6 bases). Trimming pared 6 bases from V and 5 bases from J, leaving 13 bases between. From germline, CDR1 is MNHEY and CDR2 SVGAGI. The CDR3 extends over 14 amino acids.

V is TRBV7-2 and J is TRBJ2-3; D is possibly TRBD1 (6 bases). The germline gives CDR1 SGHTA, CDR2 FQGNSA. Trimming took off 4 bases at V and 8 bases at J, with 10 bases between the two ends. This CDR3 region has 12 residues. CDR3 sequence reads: CASSSDSGTQYF. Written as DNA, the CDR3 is TGTGCCAGCAGCTCGGACAGTGGTACGCAGTATTTT.

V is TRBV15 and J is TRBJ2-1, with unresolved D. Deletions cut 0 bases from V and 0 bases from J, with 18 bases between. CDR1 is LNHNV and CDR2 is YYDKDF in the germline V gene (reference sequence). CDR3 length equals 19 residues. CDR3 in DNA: TGTGCCACCAGCAGAGAAGGGAAAAACGGCCCGAGCTCCTACAATGAGCAGTTCTTC. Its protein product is CATSREGKNGPSSYNEQFF.